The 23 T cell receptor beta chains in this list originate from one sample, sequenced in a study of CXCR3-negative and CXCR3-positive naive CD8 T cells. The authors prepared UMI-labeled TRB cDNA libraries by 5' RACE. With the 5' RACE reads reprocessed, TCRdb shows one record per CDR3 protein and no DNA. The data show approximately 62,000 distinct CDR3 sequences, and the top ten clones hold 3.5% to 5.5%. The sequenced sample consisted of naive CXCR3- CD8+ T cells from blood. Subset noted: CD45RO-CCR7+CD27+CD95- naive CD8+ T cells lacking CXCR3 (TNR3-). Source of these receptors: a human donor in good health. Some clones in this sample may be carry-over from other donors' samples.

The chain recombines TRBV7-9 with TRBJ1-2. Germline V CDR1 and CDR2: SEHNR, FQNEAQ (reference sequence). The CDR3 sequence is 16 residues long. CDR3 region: CASSLASAADNYGYAF.

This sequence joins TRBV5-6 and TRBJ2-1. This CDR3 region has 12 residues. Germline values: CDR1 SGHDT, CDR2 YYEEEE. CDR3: CASSFVGNEQFF.

The CDR3 loop reads CSARSARGVDTQYF. The chain employs TRBV20-1 and TRBJ2-3; without DNA, the TCRdb call of TRBD1 cannot be checked. Germline-derived CDR1 and CDR2 are DFQATT and SNEGSKA (reference sequence). This CDR3 spans 14 amino acids.

The CDR3 reads CASSTGGQKLFF. The genes are TRBV7-8 and TRBJ1-4; the TCRdb D gene call, TRBD1, has no DNA to confirm it. This CDR3 is built from 12 residues. Germline V gene sequence: CDR1 SGHVS, CDR2 FQNEAQ.

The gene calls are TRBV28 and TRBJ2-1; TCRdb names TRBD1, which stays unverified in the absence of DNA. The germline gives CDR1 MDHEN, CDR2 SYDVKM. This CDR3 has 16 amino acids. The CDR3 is CASSRTGLSSYNEQFF.

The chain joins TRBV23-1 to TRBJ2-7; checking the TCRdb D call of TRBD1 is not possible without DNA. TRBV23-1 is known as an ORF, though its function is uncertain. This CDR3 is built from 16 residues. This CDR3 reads CASSHIKVTDTYEQYF.

The CDR3 sequence: CSARSSGLEIETQYF. This chain joins TRBV20-1 and TRBJ2-5; there is no DNA to check the TCRdb D call of TRBD2. The germline V gene encodes CDR1 DFQATT and CDR2 SNEGSKA (reference sequence). This CDR3 has 15 amino acids.

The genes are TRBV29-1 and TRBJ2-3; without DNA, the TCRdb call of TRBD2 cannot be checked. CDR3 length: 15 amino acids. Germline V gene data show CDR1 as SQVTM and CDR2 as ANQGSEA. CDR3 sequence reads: CSVEEGSSPTDTQYF.

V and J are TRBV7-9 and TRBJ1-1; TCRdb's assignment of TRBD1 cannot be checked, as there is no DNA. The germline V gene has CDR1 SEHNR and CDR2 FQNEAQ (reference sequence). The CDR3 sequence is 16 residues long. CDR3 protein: CASSPGQGEVNTEAFF.

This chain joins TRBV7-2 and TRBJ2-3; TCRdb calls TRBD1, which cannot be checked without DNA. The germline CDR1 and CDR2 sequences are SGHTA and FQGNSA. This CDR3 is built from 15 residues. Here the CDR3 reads CASSPYPGRRHTQYF.

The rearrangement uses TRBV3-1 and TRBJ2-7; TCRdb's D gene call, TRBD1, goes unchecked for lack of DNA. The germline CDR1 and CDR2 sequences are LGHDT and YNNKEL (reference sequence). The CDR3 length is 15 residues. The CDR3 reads CASSQVSQGIDEQYF.

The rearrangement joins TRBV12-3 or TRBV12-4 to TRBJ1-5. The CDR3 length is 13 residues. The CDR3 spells CASSPTQNQPQHF.

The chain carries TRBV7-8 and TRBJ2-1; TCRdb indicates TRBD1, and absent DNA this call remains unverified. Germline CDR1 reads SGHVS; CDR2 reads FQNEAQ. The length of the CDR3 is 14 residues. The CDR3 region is CATQDRASYNEQFF.

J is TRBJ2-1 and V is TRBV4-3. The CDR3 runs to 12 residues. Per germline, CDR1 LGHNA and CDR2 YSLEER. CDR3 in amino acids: CASSQSLNEQFF.

The CDR3 region is CSVESPLTSGGETQYF. This chain links TRBV29-1 with TRBJ2-5; TCRdb's assignment of TRBD2 cannot be checked, as there is no DNA. The CDR3 contains 16 residues. Germline V gives CDR1 SQVTM, CDR2 ANQGSEA.

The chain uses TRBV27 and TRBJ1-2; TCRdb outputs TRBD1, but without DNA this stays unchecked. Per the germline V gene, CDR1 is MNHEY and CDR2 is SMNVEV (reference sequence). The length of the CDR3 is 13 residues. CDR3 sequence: CASSSTGDYGYTF.

The CDR3 spells CASSGTVQETQYF. The rearrangement uses TRBV12-3 or TRBV12-4 and TRBJ2-5; TCRdb's assignment of TRBD2 cannot be checked, as there is no DNA. This CDR3 is 13 amino acids long.

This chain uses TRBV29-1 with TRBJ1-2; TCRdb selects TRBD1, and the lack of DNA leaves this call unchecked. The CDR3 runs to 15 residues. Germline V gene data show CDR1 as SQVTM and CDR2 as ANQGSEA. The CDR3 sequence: CSALTPGPPDYGYTF.

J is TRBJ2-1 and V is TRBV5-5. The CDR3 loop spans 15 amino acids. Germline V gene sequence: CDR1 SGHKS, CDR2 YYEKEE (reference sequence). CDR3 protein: CASSLKGSETSNRYF. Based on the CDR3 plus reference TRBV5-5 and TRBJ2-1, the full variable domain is DAGVTQSPTHLIKTRGQQVTLRCSPISGHKSVSWYQQVLGQGPQFIFQYYEKEERGRGNFPDRFSARQFPNYSSELNVNALLLGDSALYLCASSLKGSETSNRYFGPGTRLTVL.

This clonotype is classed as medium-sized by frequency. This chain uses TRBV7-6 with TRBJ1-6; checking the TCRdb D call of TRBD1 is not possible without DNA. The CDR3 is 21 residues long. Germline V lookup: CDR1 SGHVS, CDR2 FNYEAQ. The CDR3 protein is CASSPASVYRDSPGANSPLHF.

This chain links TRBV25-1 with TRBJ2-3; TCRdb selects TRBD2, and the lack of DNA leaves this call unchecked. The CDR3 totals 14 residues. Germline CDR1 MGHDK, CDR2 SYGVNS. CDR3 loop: CASSLAGETDTQYF.

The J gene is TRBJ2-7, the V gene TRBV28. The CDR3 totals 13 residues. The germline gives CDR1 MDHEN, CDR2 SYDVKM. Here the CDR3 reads CASSFGTYYEQYF.

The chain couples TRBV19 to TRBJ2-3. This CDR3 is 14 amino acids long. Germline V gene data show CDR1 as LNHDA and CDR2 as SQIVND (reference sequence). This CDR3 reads CASSMTSYTDTQYF.